These T cell receptor beta chains were read from a single sample in a study of blood T cell repertoires in COVID-19. Libraries were prepared by immunoSEQ multiplex PCR; TCRdb keeps only in-frame clonotypes and omits some of them. Seen here are roughly 290,000 clones, 65% to 85% observed once, and the top ten hold about 15%. What was sequenced was peripheral blood. Receptor source: a person between 65 and 79 years old with COVID-19, enrolled during active disease. The conserved cysteine and the conserved F or W are not part of the CDR3 here. The D gene is left open where the match is weak.

J	D	V	CDR3
TRBJ2-5	TRBD2	TRBV7-8	ASSPLAGGLKKETQY
TRBJ1-5	.	TRBV6-2/TRBV6-3	ASSPSRGGVGNQPQH
TRBJ2-7	.	TRBV6-1	ASSEIQVSVYEQY
TRBJ2-2	.	TRBV28	ASSLPGYNTGELF
TRBJ2-5	TRBD2	TRBV13	ASSFHRLAGRVKETQY
TRBJ1-6	.	TRBV19	ASSQGQRSPLH
TRBJ1-4	.	TRBV7-9	ASSLLRNEKLF
TRBJ1-4	TRBD1	TRBV28	ASSTTGASNEKLF
TRBJ1-3	TRBD1	TRBV5-6	ASSPTGRTGNTIY
TRBJ2-1	TRBD2	TRBV9	ASSSGGGTSYNEQF
TRBJ1-5	.	TRBV4-2	ASSQTERGKPQH
TRBJ1-6	.	TRBV5-6	ASSIHEQGKDLH
TRBJ1-2	.	TRBV10-3	AINPGDYGYT
TRBJ1-1	.	TRBV19	ASSVRGAEAF
TRBJ1-6	.	TRBV27	ASSLEGLWSPLH
TRBJ2-1	TRBD2	TRBV6-1	ASSDRTSGQLYNEQF
TRBJ2-1	TRBD1	TRBV3-1/TRBV3-2	ASNQVGGDREGNEQF
TRBJ2-1	TRBD1	TRBV4-3	ASSFRTGGSEQF
TRBJ2-1	.	TRBV28	ASSYSRVNEQF
TRBJ1-5	.	TRBV6-1	ASSESRWERTDRVQPQH
TRBJ2-1	TRBD1	TRBV19	ASSIGQGAGNEQF
TRBJ2-7	.	TRBV27	ASSLNLAGIYEQY